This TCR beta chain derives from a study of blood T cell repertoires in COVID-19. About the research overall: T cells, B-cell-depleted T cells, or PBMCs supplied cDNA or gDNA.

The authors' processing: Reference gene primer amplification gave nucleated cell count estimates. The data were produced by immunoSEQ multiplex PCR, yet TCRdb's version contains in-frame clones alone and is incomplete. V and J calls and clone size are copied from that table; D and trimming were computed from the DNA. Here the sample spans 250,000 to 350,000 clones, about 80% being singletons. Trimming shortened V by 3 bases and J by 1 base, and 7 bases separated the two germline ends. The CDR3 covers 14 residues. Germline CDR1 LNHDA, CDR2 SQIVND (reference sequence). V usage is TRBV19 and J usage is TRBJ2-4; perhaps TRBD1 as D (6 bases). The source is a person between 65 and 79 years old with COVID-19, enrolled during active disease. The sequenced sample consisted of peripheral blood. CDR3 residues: CASSMQGAKNIQYF. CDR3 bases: TGTGCCAGTAGTATGCAGGGGGCCAAAAACATTCAGTACTTC.